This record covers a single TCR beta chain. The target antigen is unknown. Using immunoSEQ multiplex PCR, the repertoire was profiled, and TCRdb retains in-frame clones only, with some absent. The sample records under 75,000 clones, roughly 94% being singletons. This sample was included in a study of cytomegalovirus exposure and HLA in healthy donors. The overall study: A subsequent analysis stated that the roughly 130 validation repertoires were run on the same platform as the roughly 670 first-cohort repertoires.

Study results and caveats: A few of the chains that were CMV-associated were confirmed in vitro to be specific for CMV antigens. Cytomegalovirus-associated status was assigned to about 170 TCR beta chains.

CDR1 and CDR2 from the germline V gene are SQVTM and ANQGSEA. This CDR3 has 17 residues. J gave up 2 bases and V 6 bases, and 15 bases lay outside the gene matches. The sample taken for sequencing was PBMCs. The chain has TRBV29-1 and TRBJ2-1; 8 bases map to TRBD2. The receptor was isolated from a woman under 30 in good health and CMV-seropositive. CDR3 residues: CSVETARLAGTYNEQFF. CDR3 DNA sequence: TGCAGCGTCGAAACCGCTCGGCTAGCGGGCACCTACAATGAGCAGTTCTTC.